This T cell receptor beta chain originates from a study of beta chain features in type 1 diabetes. Study summary: Regarding age, gender and cell yields, patients proved similar to healthy donors.

This clone has just a few counts. Its antigen is undetermined. Overall study findings and caveats: In every one of the four CD4+ subsets, TCRB CDR3s were moderately but significantly shorter in Type 1 diabetes patients. In type 1 diabetes patients, VDJ junctions had fewer insertions; deletions at these junctions were more frequent. A cDNA-based sequencing approach could over-represent cells with high TCR expression.

The CDR3 totals 14 residues. J lost 0 bases, V lost 1 base, and 0 bases had no gene match. Germline V CDR1 and CDR2: SGHAT, FQNNGV. Of the isolated RNA, all was reverse transcribed, and so the sequenced material was expressed TCRB transcripts. The method was immunoSEQ multiplex PCR; TCRdb's version includes in-frame clones alone and lacks a portion of them. The top ten clones hold about 0.018% of a sample with over 200,000 clones, 11% of them seen once. CD45RO/CCR7/CD25/CD127/CD95/CD27 separated CD4+ naive, central memory, regulatory and stem cell-like memory cells by sorting. The specimen sequenced was naive CD4+ T cells from blood. This receptor was identified in a man under 40 with type 1 diabetes. The V gene is TRBV11-2, the J gene TRBJ2-7, with 7 bases matching TRBD2. In DNA, the CDR3 is TGTGCCAGCAGCTTAGGGGGGGGCTCCTACGAGCAGTACTTC. Translated: CASSLGGGSYEQYF.